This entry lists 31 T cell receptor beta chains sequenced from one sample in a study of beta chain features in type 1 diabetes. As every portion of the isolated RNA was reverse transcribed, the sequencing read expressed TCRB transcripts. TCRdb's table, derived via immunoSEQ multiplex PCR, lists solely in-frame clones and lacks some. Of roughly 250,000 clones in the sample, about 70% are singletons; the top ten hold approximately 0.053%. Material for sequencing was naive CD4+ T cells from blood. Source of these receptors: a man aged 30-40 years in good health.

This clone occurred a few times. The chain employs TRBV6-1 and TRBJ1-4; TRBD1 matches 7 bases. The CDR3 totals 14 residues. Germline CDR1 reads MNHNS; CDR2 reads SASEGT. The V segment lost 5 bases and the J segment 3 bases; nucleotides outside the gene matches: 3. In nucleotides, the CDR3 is TGTGCCAGCAGTCGCGGGACAGCTAATGAAAAACTGTTTTTT. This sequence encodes CASSRGTANEKLFF.

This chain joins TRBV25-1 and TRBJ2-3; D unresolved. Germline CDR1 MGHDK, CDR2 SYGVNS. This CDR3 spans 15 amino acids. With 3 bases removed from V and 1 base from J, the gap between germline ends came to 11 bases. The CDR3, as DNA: TGTGCCAGCAGTGATTTAGGCATTGGCACAGATACGCAGTATTTT. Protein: CASSDLGIGTDTQYF.

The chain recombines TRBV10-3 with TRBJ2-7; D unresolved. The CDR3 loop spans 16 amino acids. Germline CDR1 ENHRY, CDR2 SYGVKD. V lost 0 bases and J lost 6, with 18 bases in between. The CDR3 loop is CAISESRLNVVGEQYF. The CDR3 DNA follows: TGTGCCATCAGTGAGTCTAGACTGAACGTCGTGGGCGAGCAGTACTTC.

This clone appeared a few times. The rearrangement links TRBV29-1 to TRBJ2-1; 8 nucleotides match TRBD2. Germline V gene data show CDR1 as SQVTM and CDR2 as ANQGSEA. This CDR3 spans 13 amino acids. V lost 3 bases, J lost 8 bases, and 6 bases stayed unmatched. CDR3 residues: CSVDGTGRDEQFF. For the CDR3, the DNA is TGCAGCGTTGATGGGACCGGGAGGGATGAGCAGTTCTTC.

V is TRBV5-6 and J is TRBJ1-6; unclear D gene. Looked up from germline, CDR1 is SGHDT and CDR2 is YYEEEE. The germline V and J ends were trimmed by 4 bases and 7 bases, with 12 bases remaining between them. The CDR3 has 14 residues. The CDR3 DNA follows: TGTGCCAGCAGCAAAGGAGTACCAAATTCACCCCTCCACTTT. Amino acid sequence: CASSKGVPNSPLHF.

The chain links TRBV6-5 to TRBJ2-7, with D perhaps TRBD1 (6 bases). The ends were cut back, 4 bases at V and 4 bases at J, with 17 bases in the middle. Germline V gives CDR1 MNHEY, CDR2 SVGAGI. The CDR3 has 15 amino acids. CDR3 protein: CASSWRPGHNYEQYF. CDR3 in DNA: TGTGCCAGCAGTTGGCGACCGGGACATAATTACGAGCAGTACTTC.

The CDR3 coding sequence is TGTGCCACTCGATTGGGGGTCGACTCCACTGAAGCTTTCTTT. Residues: CATRLGVDSTEAFF. J is TRBJ1-1 and V is TRBV10-3; TRBD1 is a possible D gene (5 bases). CDR1 and CDR2 from the germline V gene are ENHRY and SYGVKD. V lost 10 bases and J 4 bases, leaving 19 bases between the germline ends. This CDR3 is built from 14 residues.

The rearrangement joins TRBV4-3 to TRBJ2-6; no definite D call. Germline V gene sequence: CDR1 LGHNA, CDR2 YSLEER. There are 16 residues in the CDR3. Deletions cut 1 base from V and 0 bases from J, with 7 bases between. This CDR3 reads CASSQAVLSGANVLTF. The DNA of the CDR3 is TGCGCCAGCAGCCAAGCGGTCCTCTCTGGGGCCAACGTCCTGACTTTC.

The DNA of the CDR3 is TGTGCCTGGAGCCACAGGGTAGACTATGGCTACACCTTC. It codes for CAWSHRVDYGYTF. This chain uses TRBV30 with TRBJ1-2; D is perhaps TRBD1 (6 bases). CDR1 and CDR2 from the germline V gene are GTSNPN and SVGIG (reference sequence). The V gene lost 3 bases and the J gene lost 3 bases, with 11 bases spanning the gap. CDR3 length: 13 residues.

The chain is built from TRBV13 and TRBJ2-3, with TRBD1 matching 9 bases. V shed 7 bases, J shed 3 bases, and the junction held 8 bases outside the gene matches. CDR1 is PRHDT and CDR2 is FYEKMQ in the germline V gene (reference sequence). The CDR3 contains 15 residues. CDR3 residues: CASTKTGTGTDTQYF. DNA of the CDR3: TGTGCCAGCACCAAAACCGGGACAGGGACAGATACGCAGTATTTT. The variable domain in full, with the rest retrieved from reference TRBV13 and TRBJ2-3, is AAGVIQSPRHLIKEKRETATLKCYPIPRHDTVYWYQQGPGQDPQFLISFYEKMQSDKGSIPDRFSAQQFSDYHSELNMSSLELGDSALYFCASTKTGTGTDTQYFGPGTRLTVL.

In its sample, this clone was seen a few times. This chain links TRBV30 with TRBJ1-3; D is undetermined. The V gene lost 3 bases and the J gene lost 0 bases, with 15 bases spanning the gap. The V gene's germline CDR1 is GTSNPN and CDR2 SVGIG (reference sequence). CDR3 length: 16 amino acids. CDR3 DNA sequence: TGTGCCTGGAGGAACTGGAGGACTCGCTCTGGAAACACCATATATTTT. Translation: CAWRNWRTRSGNTIYF.

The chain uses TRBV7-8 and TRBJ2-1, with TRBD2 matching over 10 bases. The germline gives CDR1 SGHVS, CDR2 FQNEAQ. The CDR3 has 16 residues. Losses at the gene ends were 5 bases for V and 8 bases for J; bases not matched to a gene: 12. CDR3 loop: CASSPFGVAGGHEQFF. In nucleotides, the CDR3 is TGTGCCAGCAGCCCCTTTGGGGTAGCGGGAGGCCATGAGCAGTTCTTC. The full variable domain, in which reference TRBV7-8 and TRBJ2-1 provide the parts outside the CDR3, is GAGVSQSPRYKVAKRGQDVALRCDPISGHVSLFWYQQALGQGPEFLTYFQNEAQLDKSGLPSDRFFAERPEGSVSTLKIQRTQQEDSAVYLCASSPFGVAGGHEQFFGPGTRLTVL.

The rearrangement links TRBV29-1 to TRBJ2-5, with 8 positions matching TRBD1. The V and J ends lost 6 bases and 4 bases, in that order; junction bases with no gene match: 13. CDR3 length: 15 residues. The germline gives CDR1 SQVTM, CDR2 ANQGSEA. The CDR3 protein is CSVPTQGALRETQYF. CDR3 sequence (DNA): TGCAGCGTCCCCACCCAGGGGGCGCTTCGAGAGACCCAGTACTTC.

CDR3 protein: CASSLAGGIYNEQFF. CDR3 DNA sequence: TGTGCCAGCAGTTTAGCGGGAGGTATATACAATGAGCAGTTCTTC. V gene TRBV28 combines with J gene TRBJ2-1; 8 positions agree with TRBD2. Trimming took 2 bases from V and 4 from J; bases not matched to a gene: 4. Looked up from germline, CDR1 is MDHEN and CDR2 is SYDVKM. The length of the CDR3 is 15 residues.

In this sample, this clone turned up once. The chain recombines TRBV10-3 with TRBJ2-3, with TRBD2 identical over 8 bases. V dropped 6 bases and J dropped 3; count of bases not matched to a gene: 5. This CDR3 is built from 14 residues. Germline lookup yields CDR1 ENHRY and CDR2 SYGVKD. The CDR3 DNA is TGTGCCATCAGCACGACGGGGGGGACAGATACGCAGTATTTT. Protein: CAISTTGGTDTQYF.

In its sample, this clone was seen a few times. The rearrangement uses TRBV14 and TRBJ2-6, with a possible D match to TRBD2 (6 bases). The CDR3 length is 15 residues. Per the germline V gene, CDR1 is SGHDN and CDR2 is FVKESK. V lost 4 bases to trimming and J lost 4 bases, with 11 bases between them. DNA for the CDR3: TGTGCCAGCAGCCCCAGGGAGGCGGGGGCCAACGTCCTGACTTTC. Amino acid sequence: CASSPREAGANVLTF. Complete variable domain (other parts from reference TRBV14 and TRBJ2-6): EAGVTQFPSHSVIEKGQTVTLRCDPISGHDNLYWYRRVMGKEIKFLLHFVKESKQDESGMPNNRFLAERTGGTYSTLKVQPAELEDSGVYFCASSPREAGANVLTFGAGSRLTVL.

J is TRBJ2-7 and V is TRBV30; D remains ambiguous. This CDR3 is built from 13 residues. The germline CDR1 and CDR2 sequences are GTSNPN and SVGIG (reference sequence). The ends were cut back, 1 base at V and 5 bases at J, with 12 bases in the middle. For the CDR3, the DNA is TGTGCCTGGAGTGCCCGTGGCGGCCACGAGCAGTACTTC. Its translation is CAWSARGGHEQYF.

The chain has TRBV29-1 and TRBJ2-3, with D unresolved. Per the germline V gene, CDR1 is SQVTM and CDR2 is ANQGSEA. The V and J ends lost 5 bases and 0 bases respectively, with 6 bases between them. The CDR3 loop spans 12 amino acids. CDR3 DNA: TGCAGCGTTTTCCGAAGCACAGATACGCAGTATTTT. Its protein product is CSVFRSTDTQYF.

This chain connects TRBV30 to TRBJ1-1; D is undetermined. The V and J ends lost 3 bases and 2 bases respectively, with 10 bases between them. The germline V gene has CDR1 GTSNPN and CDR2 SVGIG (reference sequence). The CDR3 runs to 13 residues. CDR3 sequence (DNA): TGTGCCTGGAGCAATGGGGTTAACACTGAAGCTTTCTTT. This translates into CAWSNGVNTEAFF.

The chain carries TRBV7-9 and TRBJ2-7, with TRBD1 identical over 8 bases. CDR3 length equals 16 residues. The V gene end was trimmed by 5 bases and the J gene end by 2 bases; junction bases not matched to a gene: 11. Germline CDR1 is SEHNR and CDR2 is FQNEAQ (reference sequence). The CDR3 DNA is TGTGCCAGCAGCCGGCTGCCGGGACAGGCGACCTACGAGCAGTACTTC. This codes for CASSRLPGQATYEQYF.

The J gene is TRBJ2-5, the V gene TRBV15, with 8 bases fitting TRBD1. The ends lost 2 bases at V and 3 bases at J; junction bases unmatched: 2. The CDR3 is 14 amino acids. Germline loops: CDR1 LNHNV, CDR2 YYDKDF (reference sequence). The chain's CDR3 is CATSRQGAEETQYF. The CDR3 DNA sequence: TGTGCCACCAGCAGACAGGGGGCCGAAGAGACCCAGTACTTC.

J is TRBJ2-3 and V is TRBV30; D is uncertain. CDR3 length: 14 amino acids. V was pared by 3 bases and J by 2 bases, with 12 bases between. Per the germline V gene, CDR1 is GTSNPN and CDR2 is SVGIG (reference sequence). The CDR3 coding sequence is TGTGCCTGGAGACCCCTCTACTCCACAGATACGCAGTATTTT. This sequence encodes CAWRPLYSTDTQYF.

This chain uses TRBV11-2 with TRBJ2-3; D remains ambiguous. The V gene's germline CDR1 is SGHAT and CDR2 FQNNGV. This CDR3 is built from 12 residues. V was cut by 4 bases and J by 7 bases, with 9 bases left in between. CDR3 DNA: TGTGCCAGCAGCTCCAACAGCTATACGCAGTATTTT. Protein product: CASSSNSYTQYF.

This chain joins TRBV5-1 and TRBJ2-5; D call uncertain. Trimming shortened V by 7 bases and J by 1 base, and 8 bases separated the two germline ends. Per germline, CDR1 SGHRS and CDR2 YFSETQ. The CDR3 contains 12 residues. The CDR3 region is CASRGSQETQYF. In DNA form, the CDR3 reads TGCGCCAGCCGCGGCAGCCAAGAGACCCAGTACTTC.

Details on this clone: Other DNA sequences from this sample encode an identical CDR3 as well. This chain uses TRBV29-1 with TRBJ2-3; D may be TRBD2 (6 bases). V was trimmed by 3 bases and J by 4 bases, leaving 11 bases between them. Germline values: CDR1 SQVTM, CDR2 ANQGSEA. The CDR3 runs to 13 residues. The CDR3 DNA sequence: TGCAGCGTTGATTTGCGGGGAGCAGATACGCAGTATTTT. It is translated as CSVDLRGADTQYF.

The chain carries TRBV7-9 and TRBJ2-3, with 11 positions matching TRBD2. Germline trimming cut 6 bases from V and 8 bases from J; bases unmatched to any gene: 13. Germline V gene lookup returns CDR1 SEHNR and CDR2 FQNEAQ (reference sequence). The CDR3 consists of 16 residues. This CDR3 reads CASRSRLAGGTATQYF. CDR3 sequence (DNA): TGTGCCAGCAGATCGCGCCTAGCGGGAGGCACCGCTACGCAGTATTTT.

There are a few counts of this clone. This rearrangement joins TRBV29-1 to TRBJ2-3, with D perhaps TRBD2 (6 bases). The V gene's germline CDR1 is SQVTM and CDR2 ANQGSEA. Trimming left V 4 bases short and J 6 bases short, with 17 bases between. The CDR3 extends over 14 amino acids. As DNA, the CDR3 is TGCAGCGTTGTCCCAGGCACGGGAGACGATACGCAGTATTTT. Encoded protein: CSVVPGTGDDTQYF.

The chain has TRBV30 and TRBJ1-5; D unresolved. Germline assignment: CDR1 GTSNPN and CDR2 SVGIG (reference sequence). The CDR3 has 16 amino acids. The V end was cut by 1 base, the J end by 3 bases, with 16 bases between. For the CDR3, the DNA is TGTGCCTGGAGTGGTCCCAGCGCGGGAGCCAATCAGCCCCAGCATTTT. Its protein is CAWSGPSAGANQPQHF.

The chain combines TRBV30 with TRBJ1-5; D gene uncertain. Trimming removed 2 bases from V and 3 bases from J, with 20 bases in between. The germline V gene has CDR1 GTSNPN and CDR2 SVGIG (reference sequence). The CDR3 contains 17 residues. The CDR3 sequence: CAWSLARSRALNQPQHF. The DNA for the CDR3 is TGTGCCTGGAGTCTCGCCCGGAGCCGGGCCCTCAATCAGCCCCAGCATTTT.

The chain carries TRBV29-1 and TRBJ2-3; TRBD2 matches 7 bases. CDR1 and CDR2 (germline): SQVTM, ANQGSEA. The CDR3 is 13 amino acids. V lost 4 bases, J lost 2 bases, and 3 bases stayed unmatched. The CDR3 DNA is TGCAGCGTTGGGGCGGGAGTCACAGATACGCAGTATTTT. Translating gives CSVGAGVTDTQYF.

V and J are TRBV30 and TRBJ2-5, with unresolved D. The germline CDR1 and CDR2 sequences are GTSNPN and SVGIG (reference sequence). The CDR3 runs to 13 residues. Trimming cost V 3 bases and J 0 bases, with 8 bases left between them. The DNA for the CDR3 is TGTGCCTGGAGATTAGGGTACCAAGAGACCCAGTACTTC. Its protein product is CAWRLGYQETQYF.